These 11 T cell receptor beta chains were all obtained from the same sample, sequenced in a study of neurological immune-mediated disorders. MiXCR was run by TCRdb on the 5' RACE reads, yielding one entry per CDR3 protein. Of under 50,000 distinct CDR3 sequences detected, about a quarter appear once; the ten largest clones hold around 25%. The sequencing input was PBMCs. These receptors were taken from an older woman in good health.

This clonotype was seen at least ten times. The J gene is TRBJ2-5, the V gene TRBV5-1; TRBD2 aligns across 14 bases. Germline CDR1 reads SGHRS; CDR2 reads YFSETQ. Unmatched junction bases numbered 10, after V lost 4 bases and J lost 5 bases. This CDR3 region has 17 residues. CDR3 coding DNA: TGCGCCAGCAGCCCCTCGGGACTAGCGGGAGTTGGGGAGACCCAGTACTTC. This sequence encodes CASSPSGLAGVGETQYF.

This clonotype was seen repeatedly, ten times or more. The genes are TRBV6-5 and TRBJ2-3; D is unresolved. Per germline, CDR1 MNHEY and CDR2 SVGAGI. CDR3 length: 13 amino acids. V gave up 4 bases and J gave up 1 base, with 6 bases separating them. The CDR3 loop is CASSWRRTDTQYF. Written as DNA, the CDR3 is TGTGCCAGCAGTTGGAGACGCACAGATACGCAGTATTTT.

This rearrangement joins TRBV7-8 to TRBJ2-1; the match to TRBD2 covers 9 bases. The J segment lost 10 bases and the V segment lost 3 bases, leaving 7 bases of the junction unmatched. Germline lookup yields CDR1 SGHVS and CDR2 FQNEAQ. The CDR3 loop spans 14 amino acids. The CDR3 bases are TGTGCCAGCAGCTTCGGCGGGGGGGCCAAAGAGCAGTTCTTC. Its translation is CASSFGGGAKEQFF.

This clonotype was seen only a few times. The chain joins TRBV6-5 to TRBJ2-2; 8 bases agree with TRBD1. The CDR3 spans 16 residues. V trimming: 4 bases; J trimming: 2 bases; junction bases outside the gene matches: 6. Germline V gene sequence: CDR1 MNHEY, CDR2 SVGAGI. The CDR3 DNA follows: TGTGCCAGCAGTTCCCCGGACAGGGCTAACACCGGGGAGCTGTTTTTT. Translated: CASSSPDRANTGELFF.

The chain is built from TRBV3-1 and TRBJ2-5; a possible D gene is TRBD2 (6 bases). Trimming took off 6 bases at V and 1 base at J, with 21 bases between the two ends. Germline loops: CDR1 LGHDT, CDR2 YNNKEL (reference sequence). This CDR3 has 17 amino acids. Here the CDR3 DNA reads TGTGCCAGCAGGGGCTTTACCGGGAGAAGGTTCCAAGAGACCCAGTACTTC. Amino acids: CASRGFTGRRFQETQYF.

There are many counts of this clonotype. The CDR3 DNA reads TGCGCCAGCAGCTTTTTAGGGAGCCGGGGAGGGACCGGTATCGCCTACGAGCAGTACTTC. Encoded protein: CASSFLGSRGGTGIAYEQYF. The V call is TRBV5-1, the J call TRBJ2-7; 7 bases match TRBD2. Trimming took 2 bases from V and 2 from J; bases not matched to a gene: 22. The CDR3 spans 20 residues. The germline CDR1 and CDR2 sequences are SGHRS and YFSETQ.

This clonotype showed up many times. The CDR3 region is CASSLSIGGEAFF. The CDR3 coding sequence is TGTGCCAGCAGTTTATCGATAGGGGGGGAAGCTTTCTTT. This chain uses TRBV27 with TRBJ1-1; possible D gene TRBD1, 6 bases. Per germline, CDR1 MNHEY and CDR2 SMNVEV (reference sequence). V was cut by 0 bases and J by 8 bases, with 10 bases left in between. The CDR3 sequence is 13 residues long.

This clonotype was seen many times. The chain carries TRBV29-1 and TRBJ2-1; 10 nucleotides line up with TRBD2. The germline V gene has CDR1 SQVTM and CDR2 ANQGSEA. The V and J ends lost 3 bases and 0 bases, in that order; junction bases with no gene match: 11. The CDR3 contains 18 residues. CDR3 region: CSVEGWLAGATSYNEQFF. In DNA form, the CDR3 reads TGCAGCGTTGAGGGCTGGCTAGCGGGAGCCACCTCCTACAATGAGCAGTTCTTC.

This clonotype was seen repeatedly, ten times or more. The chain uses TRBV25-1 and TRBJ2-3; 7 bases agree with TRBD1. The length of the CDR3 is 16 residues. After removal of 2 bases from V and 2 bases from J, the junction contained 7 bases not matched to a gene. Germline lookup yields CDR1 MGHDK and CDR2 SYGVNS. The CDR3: CASSEQGQLPTDTQYF. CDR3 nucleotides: TGTGCCAGCAGTGAACAGGGACAGCTACCCACAGATACGCAGTATTTT.

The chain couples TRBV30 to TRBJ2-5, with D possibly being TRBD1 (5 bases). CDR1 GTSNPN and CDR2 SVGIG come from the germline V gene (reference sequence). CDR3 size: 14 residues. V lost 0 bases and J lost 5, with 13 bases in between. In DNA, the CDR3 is TGTGCCTGGAGTGTCAAGGGGTTTAGGGAGACCCAGTACTTC. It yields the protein CAWSVKGFRETQYF.

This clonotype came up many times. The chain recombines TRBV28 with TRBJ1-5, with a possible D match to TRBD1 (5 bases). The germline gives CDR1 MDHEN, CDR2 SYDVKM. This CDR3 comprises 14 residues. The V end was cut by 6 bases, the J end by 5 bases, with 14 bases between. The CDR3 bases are TGTGCCAGCAGCCCGACGCGGGGGGATCAGCCCCAGCATTTT. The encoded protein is CASSPTRGDQPQHF.